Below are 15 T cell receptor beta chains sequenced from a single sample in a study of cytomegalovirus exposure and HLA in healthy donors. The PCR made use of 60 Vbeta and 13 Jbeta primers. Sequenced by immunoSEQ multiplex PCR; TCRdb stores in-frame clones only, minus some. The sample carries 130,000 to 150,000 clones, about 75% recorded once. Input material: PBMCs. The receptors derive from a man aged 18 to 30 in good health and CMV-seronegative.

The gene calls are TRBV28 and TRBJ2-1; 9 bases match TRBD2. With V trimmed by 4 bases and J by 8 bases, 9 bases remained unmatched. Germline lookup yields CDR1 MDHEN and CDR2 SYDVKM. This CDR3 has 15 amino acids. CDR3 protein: CASSSRVAGVHEQFF. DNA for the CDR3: TGTGCCAGCAGTTCCCGAGTAGCGGGAGTCCATGAGCAGTTCTTC.

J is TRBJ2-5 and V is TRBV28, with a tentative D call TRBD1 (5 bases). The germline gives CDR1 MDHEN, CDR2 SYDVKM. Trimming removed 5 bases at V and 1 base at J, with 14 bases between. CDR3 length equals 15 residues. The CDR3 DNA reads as TGTGCCAGCAGTACGGACAAGACCTTCCAAGAGACCCAGTACTTC. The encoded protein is CASSTDKTFQETQYF.

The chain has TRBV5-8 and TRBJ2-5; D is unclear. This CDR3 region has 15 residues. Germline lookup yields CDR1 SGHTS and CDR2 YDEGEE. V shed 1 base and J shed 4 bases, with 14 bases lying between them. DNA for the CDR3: TGTGCCAGCAGCTTGCTCGGAACCCCGGGAGAGACCCAGTACTTC. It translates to CASSLLGTPGETQYF.

The CDR3 loop is CASSPVSGGSNQPQHF. Written as DNA, the CDR3 is TGTGCCAGCTCACCAGTTTCCGGCGGTAGCAATCAGCCCCAGCATTTT. The V and J genes are TRBV18 and TRBJ1-5; D remains unclear. V was shortened by 2 bases and J by 0 bases, with 11 bases between the two germline ends. Per the germline V gene, CDR1 is KGHSH and CDR2 is LQKENI. The CDR3 extends over 16 amino acids.

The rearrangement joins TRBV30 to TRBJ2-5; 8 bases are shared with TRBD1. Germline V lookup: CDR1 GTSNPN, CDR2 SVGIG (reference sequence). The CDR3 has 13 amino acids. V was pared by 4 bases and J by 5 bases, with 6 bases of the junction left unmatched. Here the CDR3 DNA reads TGTGCCTGGACTCAGGGGGCAAGGGAGACCCAGTACTTC. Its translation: CAWTQGARETQYF.

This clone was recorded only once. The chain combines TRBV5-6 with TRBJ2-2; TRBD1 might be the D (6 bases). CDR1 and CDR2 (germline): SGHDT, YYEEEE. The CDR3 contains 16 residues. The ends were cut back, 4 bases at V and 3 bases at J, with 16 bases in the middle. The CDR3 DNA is TGTGCCAGCAGCCTACCAGGGGTTGGCGACACCGGGGAGCTGTTTTTT. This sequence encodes CASSLPGVGDTGELFF.

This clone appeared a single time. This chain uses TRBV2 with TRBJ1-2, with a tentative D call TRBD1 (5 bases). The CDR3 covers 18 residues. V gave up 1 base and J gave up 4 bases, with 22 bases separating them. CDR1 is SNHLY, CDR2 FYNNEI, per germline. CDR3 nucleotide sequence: TGTGCCAGCAGTGAAGAGGGGTCGGCGGCAAAGACCTTCTATGGCTACACCTTC. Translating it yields CASSEEGSAAKTFYGYTF.

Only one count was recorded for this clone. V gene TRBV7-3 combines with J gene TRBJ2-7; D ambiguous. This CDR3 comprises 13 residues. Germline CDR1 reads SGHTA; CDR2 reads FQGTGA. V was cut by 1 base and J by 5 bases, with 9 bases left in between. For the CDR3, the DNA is TGTGCCAGCAGCTTAAGTGGCCCGCACGAGCAGTACTTC. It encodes CASSLSGPHEQYF. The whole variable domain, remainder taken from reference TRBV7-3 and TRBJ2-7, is GAGVSQTPSNKVTEKGKYVELRCDPISGHTALYWYRQSLGQGPEFLIYFQGTGAADDSGLPNDRFFAVRPEGSVSTLKIQRTERGDSAVYLCASSLSGPHEQYFGPGTRLTVT.

The CDR3 protein is CASSSRQGEENEKLFF. The DNA for the CDR3 is TGTGCCAGTAGTAGCAGGCAGGGGGAAGAGAATGAAAAACTGTTTTTT. The J gene is TRBJ1-4, the V gene TRBV19; 7 bases match TRBD1. Per the germline V gene, CDR1 is LNHDA and CDR2 is SQIVND (reference sequence). The CDR3 sequence is 16 residues long. With 4 bases clipped from V and 5 bases from J, the junction kept 10 bases outside the gene matches.

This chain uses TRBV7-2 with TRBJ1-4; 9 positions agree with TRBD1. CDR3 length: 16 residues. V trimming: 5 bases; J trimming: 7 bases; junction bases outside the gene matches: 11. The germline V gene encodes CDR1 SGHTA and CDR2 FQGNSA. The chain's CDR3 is CASSGQGSGAGEKLFF. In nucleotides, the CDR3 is TGTGCCAGCAGCGGACAGGGGTCTGGGGCCGGTGAAAAACTGTTTTTT. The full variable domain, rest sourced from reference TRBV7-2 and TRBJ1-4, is GAGVSQSPSNKVTEKGKDVELRCDPISGHTALYWYRQSLGQGLEFLIYFQGNSAPDKSGLPSDRFSAERTGGSVSTLTIQRTQQEDSAVYLCASSGQGSGAGEKLFFGSGTQLSVL.

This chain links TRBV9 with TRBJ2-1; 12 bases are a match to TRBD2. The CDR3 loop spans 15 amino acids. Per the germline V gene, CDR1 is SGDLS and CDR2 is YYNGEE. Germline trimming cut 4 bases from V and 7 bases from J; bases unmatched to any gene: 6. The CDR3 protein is CASSRLAGDGNEQFF. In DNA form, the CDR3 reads TGTGCCAGCAGCCGACTAGCGGGAGATGGTAATGAGCAGTTCTTC.

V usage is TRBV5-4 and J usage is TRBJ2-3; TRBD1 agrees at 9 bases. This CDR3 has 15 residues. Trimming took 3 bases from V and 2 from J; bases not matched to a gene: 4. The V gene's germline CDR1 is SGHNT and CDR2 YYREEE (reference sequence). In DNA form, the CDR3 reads TGTGCCAGCAGCTCGGGGGACAGGGCCACAGATACGCAGTATTTT. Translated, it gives CASSSGDRATDTQYF.

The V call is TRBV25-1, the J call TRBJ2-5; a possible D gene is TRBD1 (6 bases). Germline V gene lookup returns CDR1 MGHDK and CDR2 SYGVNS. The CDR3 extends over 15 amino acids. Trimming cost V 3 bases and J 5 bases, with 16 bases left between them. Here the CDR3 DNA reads TGTGCCAGCAGTGACTACGCAGGGGTGGGGGAGACCCAGTACTTC. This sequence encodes CASSDYAGVGETQYF.

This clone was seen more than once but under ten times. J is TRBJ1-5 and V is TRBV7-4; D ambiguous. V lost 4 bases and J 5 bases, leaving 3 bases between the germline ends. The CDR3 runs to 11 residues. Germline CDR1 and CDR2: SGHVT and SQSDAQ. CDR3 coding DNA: TGTGCCAGCAGCTCGGATCAGCCCCAGCATTTT. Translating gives CASSSDQPQHF.

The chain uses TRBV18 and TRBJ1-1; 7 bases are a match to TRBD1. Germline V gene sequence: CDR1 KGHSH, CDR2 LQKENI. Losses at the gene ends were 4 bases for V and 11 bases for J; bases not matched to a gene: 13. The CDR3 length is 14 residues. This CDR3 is CASSHSGVTGTAFF. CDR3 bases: TGTGCCAGCTCACACTCGGGGGTGACAGGGACGGCTTTCTTT.